The clone carrying this T cell receptor beta chain has a handful of counts. Its antigen is not known. The data were taken from a study of T-cell memory formation after mild COVID-19. Study results and limitations: Clones shrinking from day 15 to 85 showed even CD4/CD8 mixes; later expanders tilted CD4+. Some clones that responded were present in memory (sampled pre-infection), which suggests cross-reactive memory joined.

The V segment lost 4 bases and the J segment 3 bases; nucleotides outside the gene matches: 7. The CDR3 has 16 amino acids. Germline CDR1 reads SGHRS; CDR2 reads YFSETQ. 5'RACE primed at constant segments yielded TCR alpha and TCR beta cDNA libraries bearing sample barcodes and UMIs. TCRdb independently ran MiXCR on the 5' RACE reads; one entry per CDR3 protein. The sample records about 190,000 distinct CDR3 sequences, approximately 20% being singletons. This TCR derives from an adult woman who had mild COVID-19 (a few samples of this study predate the infection). Cell type and time point are not known. The gene calls are TRBV5-1 and TRBJ2-1; 10 nucleotides agree with TRBD2. Sequenced sample: PBMCs or a T cell subset sorted from them (not recorded which). CDR3 in DNA: TGCGCCAGCAGCCCCGGTAGCGGGGGGTACTACAATGAGCAGTTCTTC. This codes for CASSPGSGGYYNEQFF.